The present T cell receptor (beta chain) was sequenced within a study of blood T cell repertoires in COVID-19. Background on the study: The origin of the acute and convalescent COVID-19 samples was the United States, Italy and Spain. Sources were T cells, B-cell-depleted T cells, or PBMCs; the material itself was cDNA or gDNA.

Trimming removed 2 bases from V and 8 bases from J; junction bases left unmatched: 3. Germline V gives CDR1 SGHTA, CDR2 FQGNSA. The CDR3 is 13 residues long. Per the original methods: Cell counts per sample came from amplifying reference gene primers. The method was immunoSEQ multiplex PCR; TCRdb's version includes in-frame clones alone and lacks a portion of them. V and J calls and clone size are as listed in that table; D and trimming were resolved from the DNA. The table has 68,000 or so clones, around 86% seen once. Material for sequencing was peripheral blood. The receptor comes from a middle-aged man with active COVID-19. V usage is TRBV7-2 and J usage is TRBJ2-1, with 7 bases that match TRBD2. The DNA for the CDR3 is TGTGCCAGCAGCTTATTGGGGGGGGATGAGCAGTTCTTC. Amino acid sequence: CASSLLGGDEQFF.